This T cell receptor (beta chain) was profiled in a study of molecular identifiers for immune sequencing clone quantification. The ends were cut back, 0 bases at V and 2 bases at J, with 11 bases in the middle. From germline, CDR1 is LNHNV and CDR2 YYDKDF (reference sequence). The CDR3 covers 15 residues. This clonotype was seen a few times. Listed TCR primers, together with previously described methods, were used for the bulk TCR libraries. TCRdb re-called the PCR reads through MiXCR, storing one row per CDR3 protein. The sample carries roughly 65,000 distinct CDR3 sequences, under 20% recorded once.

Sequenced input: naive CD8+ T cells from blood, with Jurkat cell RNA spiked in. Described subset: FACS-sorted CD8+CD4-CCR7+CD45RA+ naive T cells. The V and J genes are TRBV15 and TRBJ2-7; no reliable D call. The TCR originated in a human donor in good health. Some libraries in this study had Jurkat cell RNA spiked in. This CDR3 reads CATSRDEYGTYEQYF. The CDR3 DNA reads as TGTGCCACCAGCAGAGATGAGTACGGAACCTACGAGCAGTACTTC.